The 11 T cell receptor beta chains presented below share a single source sample, sequenced in a study of read filtering for tumor transcriptome and immune sequencing (dated by TCRdb to 2018 to 2021). Reads for this sample came from an Illumina HiSeq 4000. The Immunoverse kit was used to build TCR libraries from roughly 440 ng RNA, with molecular barcoded adaptors covering alpha/delta and beta/gamma chains. TCRdb passed the public sequencing reads through fastp at Q25 and MiXCR, retaining productive beta sequences. Every distinct CDR3 protein forms one entry, paired with its most common genes and DNA. In this sample the table shows about 46,000 distinct CDR3 sequences, roughly a fifth of which occur a single time. The ten largest clones add up to under 40% of the sample. What was sequenced was a population of CD138-negative cells sorted from bone marrow. The cell subset or site label, as the study defines it: bone marrow mononuclear cells depleted of CD138+ plasma/myeloma cells by negative magnetic selection. The receptors shown here come from a donor at least 40 years old with multiple myeloma.

In the case of this clonotype: A much larger clone differs by one base, so this may be a read error. This chain connects TRBV6-2 or TRBV6-3 to TRBJ2-4; possibly TRBD2 for D (5 bases). This CDR3 has 15 residues. V dropped 0 bases and J dropped 8 bases, with 14 bases sitting between them. Germline CDR1 and CDR2: MNHEY and SVGEGT. CDR3 DNA sequence: TGTGCCAGCAGTTACTCGAGTGGGAGAGGGTACATTCAGTACTTC. It is translated as CASSYSSGRGYIQYF.

This clonotype was seen ten or more times. V usage is TRBV29-1 and J usage is TRBJ1-1, with a weak D call TRBD1 (5 bases). This CDR3 spans 12 amino acids. Germline V gives CDR1 SQVTM, CDR2 ANQGSEA. V shed 7 bases and J shed 2 bases, with 11 bases lying between them. The CDR3 protein is CSAGDRNTEAFF. DNA of the CDR3: TGCAGCGCCGGGGACCGAAACACTGAAGCTTTCTTT.

This clonotype was seen ten or more times. The V and J genes are TRBV6-2 or TRBV6-3 and TRBJ2-2; D is uncertain. The V gene lost 2 bases and the J gene lost 6 bases, with 1 base spanning the gap. CDR1 is MNHEY and CDR2 is SVGEGT in the germline V gene. This CDR3 contains 11 residues. CDR3 DNA sequence: TGTGCCAGCAGTTACCCCGGGGAGCTGTTTTTT. Its protein product is CASSYPGELFF.

This clonotype showed up many times. This chain joins TRBV6-2 or TRBV6-3 and TRBJ2-5; 7 bases line up with TRBD2. The CDR3 totals 13 residues. CDR1 MNHEY and CDR2 SVGEGT come from the germline V gene. Germline trimming cut 6 bases from V and 2 bases from J; bases unmatched to any gene: 3. The CDR3 DNA sequence: TGTGCCAGCAGGGGAGCGGGACAAGAGACCCAGTACTTC. It specifies CASRGAGQETQYF.

This clonotype was seen a handful of times. V and J are TRBV5-1 and TRBJ1-1; 8 bases are a match to TRBD1. CDR3 length: 15 residues. V trimming: 0 bases; J trimming: 8 bases; junction bases outside the gene matches: 9. The germline V gene has CDR1 SGHRS and CDR2 YFSETQ. The CDR3 sequence: CASSLGPGQGKEAFF. CDR3 nucleotides: TGCGCCAGCAGCTTGGGACCCGGACAGGGTAAAGAAGCTTTCTTT. Together with reference TRBV5-1 and TRBJ1-1, the CDR3 gives the full variable domain: KAGVTQTPRYLIKTRGQQVTLSCSPISGHRSVSWYQQTPGQGLQFLFEYFSETQRNKGNFPGRFSGRQFSNSRSEMNVSTLELGDSALYLCASSLGPGQGKEAFFGQGTRLTVV.

In its sample, this clonotype was seen many times. The chain combines TRBV29-1 with TRBJ1-2; 9 positions match TRBD1. This CDR3 contains 13 residues. Germline V gene data show CDR1 as SQVTM and CDR2 as ANQGSEA. V trimming: 8 bases; J trimming: 4 bases; junction bases outside the gene matches: 8. The CDR3 nucleotides are TGCAGCTTCCCGGGACAGGGCGGCTATGGCTACACCTTC. Residues: CSFPGQGGYGYTF.

The rearrangement uses TRBV20-1 and TRBJ2-3; 7 bases agree with TRBD1. The ends lost 4 bases at V and 5 bases at J; junction bases unmatched: 12. This CDR3 comprises 15 residues. In germline, CDR1 is DFQATT, CDR2 SNEGSKA (reference sequence). In DNA form, the CDR3 reads TGCAGTGCTACTACAGGGGCTACCTTCGGAGATACGCAGTATTTT. Amino acids: CSATTGATFGDTQYF.

This clonotype appeared many times. The chain combines TRBV11-3 with TRBJ2-2; the match to TRBD2 covers 11 bases. Trimming cost V 5 bases and J 4 bases; bases outside gene matches: 9. CDR3 size: 17 residues. Looked up from germline, CDR1 is SGHNT and CDR2 is YENEEA. CDR3 residues: CASSGELAGGPTGELFF. The CDR3 DNA follows: TGTGCCAGCAGCGGGGAATTAGCGGGAGGGCCCACCGGGGAGCTGTTTTTT.

This chain uses TRBV12-3 or TRBV12-4 with TRBJ1-4, with D hard to call. The CDR3 covers 13 residues. V gave up 2 bases and J gave up 6 bases, with 7 bases separating them. CDR3 region: CASSLTGDEKLFF. The DNA for the CDR3 is TGTGCCAGCAGTTTAACCGGGGATGAAAAACTGTTTTTT.

The CDR3 loop reads CASSLGSSCEQYF. Written as DNA, the CDR3 is TGTGCCAGCAGCTTAGGAAGTAGCTGCGAGCAGTACTTC. The chain joins TRBV7-3 to TRBJ2-7; D gene uncertain. From germline, CDR1 is SGHTA and CDR2 FQGTGA. CDR3 size: 13 residues. V lost 2 bases and J 6 bases, leaving 11 bases between the germline ends.

This clonotype was detected ten times or more. V is TRBV20-1 and J is TRBJ2-1, with 14 bases identical to TRBD2. Germline-derived CDR1 and CDR2 are DFQATT and SNEGSKA (reference sequence). The CDR3 contains 16 residues. V lost 1 base and J lost 8; bases outside the gene matches: 7. The CDR3 region is CSARGTSGRLSHEQFF. The CDR3 DNA reads TGCAGTGCTAGAGGGACTAGCGGGAGGTTATCGCATGAGCAGTTCTTC.